These 27 T cell receptor beta chains originate from one sample sequenced in a study of shared clonotypes between healthy human individuals. The naive CD8 population came from CD45RO-negative cells selected for CCR7, without terminally differentiated effector memory CD45RA+ cells. Produced via immunoSEQ multiplex PCR; TCRdb's table is partial and in-frame only. The table shows about 580,000 clones, with 95% to 98% occurring only once. The sample taken for sequencing was naive CD8+ T cells sorted from blood. The receptors originated from a man aged 30-40 years in good health.

The chain combines TRBV6-5 with TRBJ2-1; no reliable D call. This CDR3 region has 14 residues. Trimming pared 5 bases from V and 4 bases from J, leaving 12 bases between. Germline V gene sequence: CDR1 MNHEY, CDR2 SVGAGI. The chain's CDR3 is CASSLDPSYNEQFF. The CDR3 DNA reads TGTGCCAGCAGTCTAGACCCATCTTACAATGAGCAGTTCTTC.

This clone was seen once. This chain joins TRBV10-2 and TRBJ2-1; TRBD2 is a possible D gene (5 bases). The ends were cut back, 2 bases at V and 7 bases at J, with 18 bases in the middle. The germline V gene encodes CDR1 WSHSY and CDR2 SAAADI. CDR3 length equals 16 residues. The CDR3 DNA is TGCGCCAGCAGTGAGGGCCCCCCGGGGTTTGGGAATGAGCAGTTCTTC. Protein product: CASSEGPPGFGNEQFF.

As DNA, the CDR3 is TGTGCCAGTAGTATTGGGGTCAGGGGTTTCAGCAATCAGCCCCAGCATTTT. Translating it yields CASSIGVRGFSNQPQHF. This sequence joins TRBV19 and TRBJ1-5; D is possibly TRBD1 (6 bases). The CDR3 contains 17 residues. Germline CDR1 LNHDA, CDR2 SQIVND (reference sequence). The V end lost 3 bases, the J end lost 1 base, and 16 bases lay between the germline ends.

This clone was recorded only once. The chain uses TRBV2 and TRBJ2-2; D remains unclear. The germline V and J ends were trimmed by 5 bases and 4 bases, with 14 bases remaining between them. The CDR3 extends over 15 amino acids. The germline gives CDR1 SNHLY, CDR2 FYNNEI. The CDR3 coding sequence is TGTGCCAGCAGTCACCCTCAGGAGCGCACCGGGGAGCTGTTTTTT. Translation: CASSHPQERTGELFF.

The chain combines TRBV14 with TRBJ2-2, with D maybe TRBD1 (5 bases). V lost 3 bases to trimming and J lost 5 bases, with 10 bases between them. The CDR3 spans 14 residues. Germline V gene data show CDR1 as SGHDN and CDR2 as FVKESK. CDR3 sequence (DNA): TGTGCCAGCAGCCATATGGGGCGGACCGGGGAGCTGTTTTTT. Its protein product is CASSHMGRTGELFF. The variable domain in full, with the rest retrieved from reference TRBV14 and TRBJ2-2, is EAGVTQFPSHSVIEKGQTVTLRCDPISGHDNLYWYRRVMGKEIKFLLHFVKESKQDESGMPNNRFLAERTGGTYSTLKVQPAELEDSGVYFCASSHMGRTGELFFGEGSRLTVL.

The chain has TRBV27 and TRBJ1-5; no definite D call. Germline lookup yields CDR1 MNHEY and CDR2 SMNVEV (reference sequence). V was pared by 0 bases and J by 9 bases, with 9 bases between. This CDR3 has 13 amino acids. The chain's CDR3 is CASSLSRGRPQHF. CDR3 nucleotide sequence: TGTGCCAGCAGTTTATCTCGGGGTCGGCCCCAGCATTTT.

This chain uses TRBV19 with TRBJ1-1, with 7 bases that match TRBD1. Germline trimming cut 3 bases from V and 3 bases from J; bases unmatched to any gene: 7. Germline V gene data show CDR1 as LNHDA and CDR2 as SQIVND (reference sequence). The CDR3 is 15 residues long. The CDR3 DNA reads TGTGCCAGTAGTATCTTGACAGGGAGAGACACTGAAGCTTTCTTT. This translates into CASSILTGRDTEAFF.

The V gene is TRBV27, the J gene TRBJ2-7; 14 nucleotides agree with TRBD2. CDR1 is MNHEY, CDR2 SMNVEV, per germline (reference sequence). The CDR3 is 16 amino acids. The junction had 4 bases not matched to a gene; V was cut back by 2 bases and J by 4 bases. CDR3 sequence reads: CASSLRGLAGAYEQYF. The CDR3 nucleotides are TGTGCCAGCAGTTTAAGGGGACTAGCGGGAGCATACGAGCAGTACTTC.

CDR3 sequence reads: CASSSVSTDTQYF. The DNA of the CDR3 is TGTGCCAGCAGCTCAGTGAGCACAGATACGCAGTATTTT. This chain uses TRBV5-5 with TRBJ2-3; D not resolved. Germline assignment: CDR1 SGHKS and CDR2 YYEKEE (reference sequence). Trimming removed 3 bases from V and 0 bases from J, with 5 bases in between. The CDR3 sequence is 13 residues long. The variable domain in full, completed from reference TRBV5-5 and TRBJ2-3, reads DAGVTQSPTHLIKTRGQQVTLRCSPISGHKSVSWYQQVLGQGPQFIFQYYEKEERGRGNFPDRFSARQFPNYSSELNVNALLLGDSALYLCASSSVSTDTQYFGPGTRLTVL.

This chain joins TRBV13 and TRBJ2-5; 9 nucleotides align to TRBD2. The CDR3 has 14 amino acids. Trimming at V came to 2 bases and at J to 2 bases, leaving 0 bases not matched to a gene. Looked up from germline, CDR1 is PRHDT and CDR2 is FYEKMQ (reference sequence). CDR3 in DNA: TGTGCCAGCAGCTTACTAGCGGGGCAAGAGACCCAGTACTTC. Its protein is CASSLLAGQETQYF.

The J gene is TRBJ1-5, the V gene TRBV27, with TRBD1 as a possible D gene (5 bases). V dropped 3 bases and J dropped 4 bases, with 13 bases sitting between them. The CDR3 covers 15 residues. Germline V gene lookup returns CDR1 MNHEY and CDR2 SMNVEV (reference sequence). The CDR3 here is CASSFVPGSNQPQHF. CDR3 DNA sequence: TGTGCCAGCAGTTTTGTCCCAGGGAGTAATCAGCCCCAGCATTTT.

The J gene is TRBJ2-3, the V gene TRBV11-2; 7 bases match TRBD2. CDR3 size: 18 residues. The J segment lost 4 bases and the V segment lost 5 bases, leaving 18 bases of the junction unmatched. Germline V gene data show CDR1 as SGHAT and CDR2 as FQNNGV. CDR3 loop: CASSPFRDYPEGPDTQYF. DNA for the CDR3: TGTGCCAGCAGCCCATTCCGGGACTACCCCGAGGGACCAGATACGCAGTATTTT. Using reference TRBV11-2 and TRBJ2-3 for the parts outside the CDR3, the full variable domain is EAGVAQSPRYKIIEKRQSVAFWCNPISGHATLYWYQQILGQGPKLLIQFQNNGVVDDSQLPKDRFSAERLKGVDSTLKIQPAKLEDSAVYLCASSPFRDYPEGPDTQYFGPGTRLTVL.

This chain links TRBV18 with TRBJ1-1; no clear D gene. This CDR3 has 13 residues. Per germline, CDR1 KGHSH and CDR2 LQKENI. V lost 3 bases to trimming and J lost 1 base, with 6 bases between them. CDR3 residues: CASSPNRNTEAFF. CDR3 coding DNA: TGTGCCAGCTCACCCAACAGGAACACTGAAGCTTTCTTT.

V gene TRBV7-3 combines with J gene TRBJ2-3; no reliable D call. Germline V gene data show CDR1 as SGHTA and CDR2 as FQGTGA. V was shortened by 8 bases and J by 1 base, with 10 bases between the two germline ends. This CDR3 has 13 residues. CDR3 DNA: TGTGCCAGCGCGGAACATGGCACAGATACGCAGTATTTT. Translated, it gives CASAEHGTDTQYF.

This clone was observed once. The V and J genes are TRBV11-2 and TRBJ2-5, with 9 nucleotides matching TRBD1. Looked up from germline, CDR1 is SGHAT and CDR2 is FQNNGV. V gave up 6 bases and J gave up 5 bases; unmatched junction bases: 10. The CDR3 consists of 15 residues. CDR3 nucleotide sequence: TGTGCCAGCAGTTACTACACAGGGGGCGGCGAGACCCAGTACTTC. This sequence encodes CASSYYTGGGETQYF.

The chain couples TRBV9 to TRBJ2-7; D is undetermined. Looked up from germline, CDR1 is SGDLS and CDR2 is YYNGEE. V gave up 4 bases and J gave up 3 bases, with 17 bases separating them. The CDR3 covers 15 residues. The CDR3: CASSPSRGGIYEQYF. As DNA, the CDR3 is TGTGCCAGCAGCCCCTCCCGCGGCGGAATCTACGAGCAGTACTTC.

V gene TRBV7-9 combines with J gene TRBJ2-7, with D unresolved. CDR3 length equals 13 residues. V lost 4 bases and J lost 2, with 9 bases in between. CDR1 is SEHNR and CDR2 is FQNEAQ in the germline V gene (reference sequence). CDR3 nucleotide sequence: TGTGCCAGCAGCTCTCCCTCCACCTACGAGCAGTACTTC. Its protein product is CASSSPSTYEQYF.

The V and J genes are TRBV4-1 and TRBJ2-7; D is possibly TRBD2 (6 bases). V lost 1 base and J lost 4, with 14 bases in between. The germline V gene encodes CDR1 MGHRA and CDR2 YSYEKL. The length of the CDR3 is 15 residues. CDR3 protein: CASSQGRGPSYEQYF. CDR3 nucleotide sequence: TGCGCCAGCAGCCAAGGGCGGGGACCTTCGTACGAGCAGTACTTC.

Details on this clone: The same CDR3 arises from other DNA sequences in this sample as well. The rearrangement links TRBV29-1 to TRBJ2-2; TRBD1 matches 7 bases. CDR1 is SQVTM, CDR2 ANQGSEA, per germline. This CDR3 has 13 residues. V gave up 7 bases and J gave up 1 base; unmatched junction bases: 3. The CDR3 DNA reads TGCAGCGCCGGACAGGAGAACACCGGGGAGCTGTTTTTT. Encoded protein: CSAGQENTGELFF.

J is TRBJ1-1 and V is TRBV5-4; 7 bases map to TRBD1. Unmatched junction bases numbered 8, after V lost 6 bases and J lost 6 bases. This CDR3 has 13 amino acids. Germline V gene data show CDR1 as SGHNT and CDR2 as YYREEE (reference sequence). The CDR3 DNA sequence: TGTGCCAGCACCCATGGAGGGGGCGCTGAAGCTTTCTTT. Its protein is CASTHGGGAEAFF.

The rearrangement links TRBV6-6 to TRBJ2-7, with D perhaps TRBD1 (5 bases). In germline, CDR1 is MNHNY, CDR2 SVGAGI (reference sequence). Trimming pared 4 bases from V and 6 bases from J, leaving 7 bases between. The CDR3 contains 11 residues. The CDR3 DNA reads TGTGCCAGCAGTTCAGGGCCCGAGCAGTACTTC. It codes for CASSSGPEQYF.

V usage is TRBV11-2 and J usage is TRBJ2-1; D is undetermined. This CDR3 comprises 13 residues. Trimming shortened V by 6 bases and J by 5 bases, and 11 bases separated the two germline ends. Germline assignment: CDR1 SGHAT and CDR2 FQNNGV. The CDR3 region has the DNA TGTGCCAGCAGTAGTTCACGAAACAATGAGCAGTTCTTC. It translates to CASSSSRNNEQFF.

V usage is TRBV2 and J usage is TRBJ2-6; 9 nucleotides match TRBD2. This CDR3 region has 19 residues. The V and J ends lost 3 bases and 4 bases, in that order; junction bases with no gene match: 13. Germline-derived CDR1 and CDR2 are SNHLY and FYNNEI. The CDR3 sequence: CASSELASGIRSGANVLTF. In DNA form, the CDR3 reads TGTGCCAGCAGTGAGTTGGCTAGCGGGATTAGGTCGGGGGCCAACGTCCTGACTTTC.

This clone was recorded once. The CDR3 nucleotides are TGTGCCAGCAGCTCCGCCCGGGACAGGGTGCGACCCACCGGGGAGCTGTTTTTT. Amino acids: CASSSARDRVRPTGELFF. The V gene is TRBV7-9, the J gene TRBJ2-2; 9 nucleotides line up with TRBD1. V shed 4 bases and J 4 bases; nucleotides not matched to a gene: 13. Germline-derived CDR1 and CDR2 are SEHNR and FQNEAQ (reference sequence). This CDR3 is 18 amino acids long.

This chain links TRBV7-8 with TRBJ2-1, with D perhaps matching TRBD2 (5 bases). This CDR3 region has 15 residues. Germline V gene data show CDR1 as SGHVS and CDR2 as FQNEAQ. With 5 bases removed from V and 4 bases from J, the gap between germline ends came to 15 bases. The CDR3 sequence is CASSGLRGLYNEQFF. The CDR3 nucleotides are TGTGCCAGCAGCGGCTTACGCGGGCTTTACAATGAGCAGTTCTTC.

V usage is TRBV11-3 and J usage is TRBJ1-2; perhaps TRBD1 as D (5 bases). The CDR3 consists of 14 residues. V was trimmed by 4 bases and J by 8 bases, leaving 17 bases between them. Germline CDR1 is SGHNT and CDR2 is YENEEA. CDR3 in amino acids: CASSSNGGLRGYTF. CDR3 bases: TGTGCCAGCAGCTCCAATGGGGGGTTGCGGGGCTACACCTTC.

The chain is built from TRBV10-1 and TRBJ2-1; perhaps TRBD2 as D (6 bases). The germline CDR1 and CDR2 sequences are WNHNN and SYGVQD (reference sequence). The CDR3 has 17 amino acids. Trimming cost V 6 bases and J 3 bases, with 21 bases left between them. The CDR3 coding sequence is TGCGCCAGCAGCCCGGGTCGGTCGGGAGTCGTCTACAATGAGCAGTTCTTC. Its protein is CASSPGRSGVVYNEQFF.